Below are 23 T cell receptor beta chains sequenced from a single sample in a study of a mutant IDH1 vaccine in newly diagnosed glioma. Using immunoSEQ multiplex PCR, the repertoire was profiled, and TCRdb retains in-frame clones only, with some absent. This table holds about 88,000 clones, more than 65% found once. Time point reported: baseline, week 1 (first vaccination visit). Treatment meaning: pre-vaccination baseline after standard-of-care therapy. Sample: PBMCs, taken from a glioma patient treated with radiotherapy, temozolomide or both. These receptors were collected from a man aged 40-50 years with glioma. Some clones in this sample may be carry-over from other donors' samples.

V gene TRBV18 combines with J gene TRBJ1-5; no firm D call. CDR3 length: 13 residues. The ends were cut back, 6 bases at V and 4 bases at J, with 10 bases in the middle. The germline CDR1 and CDR2 sequences are KGHSH and LQKENI. CDR3 loop: CASSPDGNQPQHF. As DNA, the CDR3 is TGTGCCAGCTCTCCAGACGGAAATCAGCCCCAGCATTTT.

The CDR3 DNA reads as TGCGCCAGCAGCTTGGCGGGTGCGGGGACTGAAGCTTTCTTT. Amino acid sequence: CASSLAGAGTEAFF. The genes are TRBV5-1 and TRBJ1-1; unclear D gene. This CDR3 has 14 amino acids. The ends were cut back, 0 bases at V and 5 bases at J, with 11 bases in the middle. In germline, CDR1 is SGHRS, CDR2 YFSETQ.

The rearrangement joins TRBV27 to TRBJ1-2; D call uncertain. Trimming removed 3 bases from V and 4 bases from J, with 12 bases in between. This CDR3 region has 14 residues. Germline V gene sequence: CDR1 MNHEY, CDR2 SMNVEV (reference sequence). CDR3 sequence (DNA): TGTGCCAGCAGTTTGGACCCGGGGTCCTATGGCTACACCTTC. Encoded protein: CASSLDPGSYGYTF.

The chain couples TRBV30 to TRBJ2-2, with D uncertain. V was trimmed by 0 bases and J by 4 bases, leaving 6 bases between them. Germline-derived CDR1 and CDR2 are GTSNPN and SVGIG (reference sequence). This CDR3 has 13 residues. The CDR3 DNA sequence: TGTGCCTGGAGTGTTTTTAGCACCGGGGAGCTGTTTTTT. It codes for CAWSVFSTGELFF.

This clone was observed once. This chain joins TRBV5-1 and TRBJ1-3; no reliable D call. Germline V gene data show CDR1 as SGHRS and CDR2 as YFSETQ. Trimming pared 2 bases from V and 1 base from J, leaving 7 bases between. The CDR3 contains 14 residues. DNA of the CDR3: TGCGCCAGCAGCTTAGAGCCATCTGGAAACACCATATATTTT. This gives the protein CASSLEPSGNTIYF.

This clone was seen a few times. The rearrangement joins TRBV7-9 to TRBJ1-4; D is possibly TRBD1 (5 bases). This CDR3 has 14 residues. Trimming left V 2 bases short and J 2 bases short, with 6 bases between. In germline, CDR1 is SEHNR, CDR2 FQNEAQ (reference sequence). The CDR3 coding sequence is TGTGCCAGCAGCTTACGGGGCACTAATGAAAAACTGTTTTTT. Protein: CASSLRGTNEKLFF.

The chain is built from TRBV5-6 and TRBJ1-6, with a possible D match to TRBD1 (6 bases). The CDR3 totals 16 residues. Germline CDR1 reads SGHDT; CDR2 reads YYEEEE. Trimming pared 4 bases from V and 7 bases from J, leaving 18 bases between. The CDR3 DNA follows: TGTGCCAGCAGCCACGGGGGGCGTGGGTACAATTCACCCCTCCACTTT. This translates into CASSHGGRGYNSPLHF.

A single count supports this clone. This chain uses TRBV7-9 with TRBJ1-4; possible D gene TRBD1, 5 bases. Germline CDR1 and CDR2: SEHNR and FQNEAQ (reference sequence). This CDR3 region has 17 residues. V lost 1 base to trimming and J lost 10 bases, with 22 bases between them. This chain's CDR3 is CASSLGAGGDFAGKLFF. CDR3 nucleotide sequence: TGTGCCAGCAGCTTAGGGGCCGGGGGGGACTTCGCCGGAAAACTGTTTTTT. Full variable domain (missing parts from reference TRBV7-9 and TRBJ1-4): DTGVSQNPRHKITKRGQNVTFRCDPISEHNRLYWYRQTLGQGPEFLTYFQNEAQLEKSRLLSDRFSAERPKGSFSTLEIQRTEQGDSAMYLCASSLGAGGDFAGKLFFGSGTQLSVL.

This clone was seen a handful of times. This chain joins TRBV27 and TRBJ2-5; D is perhaps TRBD1 (6 bases). V lost 3 bases to trimming and J lost 2 bases, with 13 bases between them. Germline V gene data show CDR1 as MNHEY and CDR2 as SMNVEV (reference sequence). CDR3 length: 15 residues. The CDR3 DNA sequence: TGTGCCAGCAGTTTTGGGCAGGGGAAACAAGAGACCCAGTACTTC. Protein product: CASSFGQGKQETQYF.

This clone has only one observation. The chain uses TRBV2 and TRBJ1-2; no reliable D call. Germline values: CDR1 SNHLY, CDR2 FYNNEI. V lost 1 base, J lost 4 bases, and 10 bases lay in between. The CDR3 covers 14 residues. In DNA form, the CDR3 reads TGTGCCAGCAGTGAAGGGCAGTCGACCTATGGCTACACCTTC. Its translation: CASSEGQSTYGYTF. Full variable domain (outside the CDR3, taken from reference TRBV2 and TRBJ1-2): EPEVTQTPSHQVTQMGQEVILRCVPISNHLYFYWYRQILGQKVEFLVSFYNNEISEKSEIFDDQFSVERPDGSNFTLKIRSTKLEDSAMYFCASSEGQSTYGYTFGSGTRLTVV.

The chain has TRBV6-6 and TRBJ2-3; 8 bases are shared with TRBD1. The CDR3 loop spans 13 amino acids. Germline CDR1 reads MNHNY; CDR2 reads SVGAGI (reference sequence). J gave up 6 bases and V 7 bases, and 6 bases lay outside the gene matches. The CDR3 here is CASKRRGQDTQYF. The CDR3 DNA reads as TGTGCCAGCAAACGCAGGGGGCAGGATACGCAGTATTTT.

CDR3 in amino acids: CASSPGGGEQYF. The CDR3, as DNA: TGTGCCAGCAGCCCGGGGGGGGGCGAGCAGTACTTC. The chain is built from TRBV6-5 and TRBJ2-7, with TRBD2 matching 8 bases. From germline, CDR1 is MNHEY and CDR2 SVGAGI. Germline trimming cut 6 bases from V and 6 bases from J; bases unmatched to any gene: 4. The CDR3 covers 12 residues.

This clone appeared a single time. The chain recombines TRBV19 with TRBJ1-4, with 8 positions matching TRBD1. V dropped 3 bases and J dropped 8; count of bases not matched to a gene: 5. This CDR3 region has 14 residues. Germline CDR1 and CDR2: LNHDA and SQIVND (reference sequence). CDR3 sequence reads: CASSIQGAGEKLFF. The DNA for the CDR3 is TGTGCCAGTAGTATTCAGGGGGCAGGCGAAAAACTGTTTTTT.

The V call is TRBV13, the J call TRBJ1-1; TRBD1 is a possible D gene (6 bases). The CDR3 runs 14 residues. Germline V CDR1 and CDR2: PRHDT, FYEKMQ (reference sequence). V lost 5 bases, J lost 1 base, and 11 bases lay in between. CDR3 DNA: TGTGCCAGCAGCCCCGGACAGTGGAACACTGAAGCTTTCTTT. The encoded protein is CASSPGQWNTEAFF. Drawing the rest from reference TRBV13 and TRBJ1-1, the complete variable domain is AAGVIQSPRHLIKEKRETATLKCYPIPRHDTVYWYQQGPGQDPQFLISFYEKMQSDKGSIPDRFSAQQFSDYHSELNMSSLELGDSALYFCASSPGQWNTEAFFGQGTRLTVV.

The V call is TRBV30, the J call TRBJ2-3; 8 bases align to TRBD2. Germline CDR1 GTSNPN, CDR2 SVGIG (reference sequence). This CDR3 comprises 15 residues. V trimming: 0 bases; J trimming: 2 bases; junction bases outside the gene matches: 4. CDR3 sequence reads: CAWSVERGTTDTQYF. CDR3 in DNA: TGTGCCTGGAGTGTTGAGCGGGGGACCACAGATACGCAGTATTTT.

The V and J genes are TRBV9 and TRBJ2-3; no reliable D call. The CDR3 runs 15 residues. Trimming shortened V by 0 bases and J by 2 bases, and 10 bases separated the two germline ends. Germline CDR1 and CDR2: SGDLS and YYNGEE. DNA of the CDR3: TGTGCCAGCAGCGTAGCGGGCAGAAACACAGATACGCAGTATTTT. Protein: CASSVAGRNTDTQYF.

This chain links TRBV7-9 with TRBJ1-1; no clear D. Deletions cut 2 bases from V and 7 bases from J, with 8 bases between. The CDR3 runs 12 residues. Germline loops: CDR1 SEHNR, CDR2 FQNEAQ (reference sequence). CDR3 residues: CASSLSAVEAFF. In DNA, the CDR3 is TGTGCCAGCAGCTTATCGGCAGTTGAAGCTTTCTTT.

The gene calls are TRBV9 and TRBJ1-2; possibly TRBD1 for D (6 bases). The CDR3 spans 17 residues. V was cut by 0 bases and J by 0 bases, with 15 bases left in between. Germline CDR1 SGDLS, CDR2 YYNGEE. CDR3 in amino acids: CASSVGGGPSANYGYTF. The CDR3 DNA follows: TGTGCCAGCAGCGTAGGAGGGGGGCCTTCAGCTAACTATGGCTACACCTTC.

This clone was detected only a few times. The chain couples TRBV7-2 to TRBJ2-7; D possibly uses TRBD1 or TRBD2 (5 bases each). Trimming stripped 6 bases from V and 3 bases from J, with 18 bases between. This CDR3 contains 15 residues. Germline V gene lookup returns CDR1 SGHTA and CDR2 FQGNSA. CDR3 loop: CASRREQGASYEQYF. DNA of the CDR3: TGTGCCAGCAGACGTGAGCAGGGAGCTAGCTACGAGCAGTACTTC. The full variable domain, rest sourced from reference TRBV7-2 and TRBJ2-7, is GAGVSQSPSNKVTEKGKDVELRCDPISGHTALYWYRQSLGQGLEFLIYFQGNSAPDKSGLPSDRFSAERTGGSVSTLTIQRTQQEDSAVYLCASRREQGASYEQYFGPGTRLTVT.

The chain links TRBV7-2 to TRBJ1-1; weak D call: TRBD1 (6 bases). The V end was cut by 4 bases, the J end by 3 bases, with 12 bases between. Germline V lookup: CDR1 SGHTA, CDR2 FQGNSA. This CDR3 comprises 14 residues. The CDR3 loop is CASSSAGAYTEAFF. The CDR3 nucleotides read TGTGCCAGCAGCTCGGCAGGGGCGTACACTGAAGCTTTCTTT.

This clone was picked up a small number of times. V and J are TRBV27 and TRBJ2-2, with D possibly TRBD1 on 6 matching bases. CDR1 and CDR2 from the germline V gene are MNHEY and SMNVEV (reference sequence). The CDR3 runs to 14 residues. The V gene lost 4 bases and the J gene lost 6 bases, with 12 bases spanning the gap. DNA of the CDR3: TGTGCCAGCAGTTCACGACAGGCCCCCGGGGAGCTGTTTTTT. It encodes CASSSRQAPGELFF.

The chain recombines TRBV30 with TRBJ2-7, with D tentatively TRBD1 (6 bases). Germline CDR1 GTSNPN, CDR2 SVGIG (reference sequence). V was cut by 5 bases and J by 1 base, with 18 bases left in between. The CDR3 length is 15 residues. CDR3 DNA sequence: TGTGCCTGGGGCCGTGGGGGCACCGGGTCCTACGAGCAGTACTTC. This gives the protein CAWGRGGTGSYEQYF.

Details on this clone: The junction differs from germline at one of its ends, possibly a read error. V usage is TRBV6-6 and J usage is TRBJ1-5; TRBD1 matches 8 bases. Germline values: CDR1 MNHNY, CDR2 SVGAGI (reference sequence). This CDR3 spans 14 amino acids. CDR3 in amino acids: CASSSLDRGQSQHF. The CDR3 nucleotides are TGTGCCAGCAGTTCCCTCGACAGGGGTCAGTCCCAGCATTTT.